This T cell receptor (beta chain) was profiled in a study of T cell changes during pregnancy in multiple sclerosis. CDR1 SGHTA and CDR2 FQGNSA come from the germline V gene. Trimming cost V 5 bases and J 2 bases, with 13 bases left between them. This CDR3 is 14 amino acids long. Sequencing used immunoSEQ multiplex PCR; TCRdb keeps in-frame clones, though not all of them. In the table there are more than 90,000 clones, about 91% of which are singletons. The genes are TRBV7-2 and TRBJ2-7; D might be TRBD2 (6 bases). This sequence originates from a female donor with multiple sclerosis, enrolled in a pregnancy study. The sample was peripheral blood, taken in the second trimester of pregnancy. Here the CDR3 reads CASSMGLTPYEQYF. DNA of the CDR3: TGTGCCAGCAGCATGGGACTGACTCCCTACGAGCAGTACTTC.